This TCR beta chain was recorded in a study of Ad26.COV2.S vaccination and SARS-CoV-2 variants. Regarding this clone: As yet, its antigen is unknown.

General study results and limits: Measurement of non-spike TCR breadth gave similar results in vaccine and placebo recipients.

Sample treatment: around 19 received Ad26.COV2.S at low or high dose, single or two shots; 5 received placebo; per-sample allocation not given. The samples date from day 63 after the first vaccine or placebo injection. Data came from immunoSEQ multiplex PCR; TCRdb stores just in-frame clones and leaves some out. The table has about 420,000 clones, roughly 88% seen once. The receptor comes from a person aged 18 to 65 who received the Ad26.COV2.S COVID-19 vaccine or a placebo. Specimen: peripheral blood, collected in a trial of Ad26.COV2.S vaccine versus placebo.

This chain's CDR3 is CASSLARSSYNEQFF. The CDR3 DNA reads TGTGCCAGCAGCTTAGCCAGGAGCTCCTACAATGAGCAGTTCTTC. This rearrangement joins TRBV11-2 to TRBJ2-1, with D unclear. Trimming shortened V by 1 base and J by 0 bases, and 7 bases separated the two germline ends. Germline CDR1 SGHAT, CDR2 FQNNGV. This CDR3 is built from 15 residues. The whole variable domain, remainder taken from reference TRBV11-2 and TRBJ2-1, is EAGVAQSPRYKIIEKRQSVAFWCNPISGHATLYWYQQILGQGPKLLIQFQNNGVVDDSQLPKDRFSAERLKGVDSTLKIQPAKLEDSAVYLCASSLARSSYNEQFFGPGTRLTVL.